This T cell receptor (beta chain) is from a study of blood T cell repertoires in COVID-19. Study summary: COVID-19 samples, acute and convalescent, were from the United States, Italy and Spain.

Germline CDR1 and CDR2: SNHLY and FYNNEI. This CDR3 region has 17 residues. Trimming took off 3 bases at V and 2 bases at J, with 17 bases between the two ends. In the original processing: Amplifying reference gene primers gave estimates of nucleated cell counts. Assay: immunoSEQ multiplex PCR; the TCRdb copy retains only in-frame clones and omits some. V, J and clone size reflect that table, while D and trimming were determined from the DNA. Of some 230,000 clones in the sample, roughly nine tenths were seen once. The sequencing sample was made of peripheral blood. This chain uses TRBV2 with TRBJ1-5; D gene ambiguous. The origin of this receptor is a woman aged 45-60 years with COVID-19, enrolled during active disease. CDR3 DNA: TGTGCCAGCAGTGAGTCGGCAGTCGGGTTTGGCAATCAGCCCCAGCATTTT. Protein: CASSESAVGFGNQPQHF.